The clone carrying this TCR beta chain occurred a few times. Its antigen is unidentified. iRepertoire HTBI primers and Arm-PCR of CDR3 regions built TCR beta libraries. TCRdb ran MiXCR on the multiplex PCR reads and lists one entry per CDR3 protein. The data show 420,000 or so distinct CDR3 sequences, about 25% seen once. Time point defined: persistent/refractory GD, antithyroid drugs over 5 years with positive TRAb. There was RNA extracted from PBMCs, and the TCR library was made from it. Patients of an endocrinology department in Xi'an, China, were included. The sample belongs to a study of regulatory T cells in long-lasting Graves disease. Points from the study as a whole: The persistent group shared some 2,700 public clonotypes, more than the approximately 1,000 shared by new patients.

The source is a female donor with Graves disease. This sample comprised peripheral blood mononuclear cells (PBMCs), obtained when the disease was refractory, from a patient treated with antithyroid drugs.

CDR3 sequence reads: CASSYSILAVRSGANVLTF. As DNA, the CDR3 is TGTGCCAGCAGTTACTCGATCCTAGCGGTACGCTCTGGGGCCAACGTCCTGACTTTC. This chain connects TRBV6-2 or TRBV6-3 to TRBJ2-6; 7 bases map to TRBD2. CDR1 and CDR2 (germline): MNHEY, SVGEGT. The CDR3 extends over 19 amino acids. V was pared by 0 bases and J by 0 bases, with 8 bases of the junction left unmatched.